This TCR beta chain emerged from a study of T cells in Graves' hyperthyroidism and ophthalmopathy (dated by TCRdb to the late 2010s). For context, the study as a whole: Peripheral blood was sampled at the time of initial diagnosis, prior to any treatment. An independent validation cohort of about 19 hyperthyroidism patients and 17 patients who later progressed to ophthalmopathy tested prospective prediction of ophthalmopathy. The roughly 91 discovery patients were randomly divided into training and test sets at a 7:3 ratio. Thyroid tissue and blood T-cell repertoires from over 5 Graves' hyperthyroidism patients were also compared in the study. After sampling, hyperthyroidism patients received methimazole starting at 30 mg daily, and ophthalmopathy patients received high-dose intravenous methylprednisolone. According to the paper, TCR Vbeta CDR3 sequencing was carried out on more than 120 peripheral blood samples, which came from more than 40 ophthalmopathy, around 74 hyperthyroidism and about 17 progressor patients. To identify TCR V-J signatures that set the groups apart, the researchers used a discovery cohort of 100 patients, made up of about 44 with Graves' ophthalmopathy and approximately 57 with stable Graves' hyperthyroidism.

Paper-wide results and their limitations: No statistical method was used to set the sample size in advance, and investigators knew the group allocation. During validation, the model predicted progression to ophthalmopathy a median of roughly 7.1 months ahead of onset, with 70.59% sensitivity and roughly 75% specificity. Most expanded thyroid clonotypes (frequency above 0.001) were also detected in blood, a finding suggesting that blood repertoires may reflect thyroid immune responses. A 13 V-J signature model separated ophthalmopathy from stable hyperthyroidism, with approximately 87% sensitivity and roughly 81% specificity in cross-validation and 80%/75% in testing.

The TCR beta CDR3 regions were amplified from RNA transcripts. The first round of RT-PCR for the TCR CDR3 was performed with the HTBI primer set and the Qiagen OneStep RT-PCR kit. A second multiplex PCR round built the libraries, followed by size selection and purification. The libraries were sequenced on an Illumina HiSeq2000 using paired-end 100 bp reads. As for the authors' bioinformatics: Raw data were processed with SOAPnuke, discarding reads with adapters, uncalled bases, mean Phred below 15, or no exact constant-primer or identifier match. COPE v1.2.5 was used to merge high-quality paired reads, and clonotypes were defined as unique nucleotide sequences. Clonotypes were aligned to IMGT TRBV, TRBD and TRBJ reference segments using MiTCR v1.1. Only V-J combinations with frequency above 0.0001, covering 99% to 99.2% of repertoires, were analysed. The TCS score was defined as F50 (clonal expansion) divided by E x V (chaos), with BLOSUM62-based TCRdist calculated between CDR3 peptides within each V-J. Welch's t-statistics and random forest reduced approximately 520 V-J features to roughly 13, which were used in a naive Bayes classifier (R e1071). The Morisita-Horn index was used to measure how similar the thyroid and blood repertoires were. TCRdb handled the public reads itself, with Q25 trimming in fastp and clone calling in MiXCR, and kept productive beta chains. Identical CDR3 proteins give one entry, which carries the most common genes and DNA. These V and J calls rely on TCRdb rather than the paper's analysis. The sample yields roughly 560,000 distinct CDR3 sequences; around 15% were counted once. Clones ranked in the top ten supply around 4% of the sample.

Remarks on this clonotype: It lacks a known antigen. Qualities for individual bases were not recorded, and no much larger clone is one base off.

In the ophthalmopathy patients, disease was moderately to severely active, with a Clinical Activity Score of 3 or more, a NOSPECS grade of 4 or more, and a duration of less than 3 months. Patients with uncontrolled infections, other autoimmune diseases, pregnancy or lactation were excluded. Diagnoses were based on clinical symptoms, serum thyroxine and TRAb, thyroid ultrasound and orbital computed tomography. PBMCs were isolated from about 10 ml of fresh peripheral blood by Ficoll-Paque density gradient centrifugation. Total RNA was extracted with Trizol reagent, and quality was checked on an Agilent 2100 Bioanalyzer. The receptor comes from a middle-aged woman with Graves' ophthalmopathy. The sequencing sample was made of blood.

The CDR3 is CSASSSGGPYEQYF. The DNA reads as follows: TGCAGTGCTAGCTCGAGCGGGGGCCCCTACGAGCAGTACTTC. The rearrangement joined TRBV20-1 to TRBJ2-7, with 8 central nucleotides matching TRBD2. CDR1 DFQATT and CDR2 SNEGSKA are derived from the germline V gene (reference sequence). V is pruned by 3 bases and J by 2 bases, leaving 6 bases of the junction without a gene match. Spanning cysteine to phenylalanine, the CDR3 consists of 14 amino acids. The retained sequence is limited to the CDR3, 42 bases, with the frame set at the first base.